Below, 30 T cell receptor beta chains from the same sample are listed, as sequenced in a study of T-cell reconstitution after alpha-beta-depleted transplantation in children (dated by TCRdb to 2015 to 2016). The library was made by PCR. The run used an Illumina HiSeq 2500. To normalize quantification of the TCRbeta repertoire, the TCR libraries were built with molecular barcoding that relied on unique molecular identifiers. TCRdb cleaned the public reads at Q25 with fastp, built clones with MiXCR and kept in-frame beta chains. Each CDR3 protein appears once, grouped with its most common genes and DNA. The sample table holds about 580,000 distinct CDR3 sequences, of which 23% were seen once. The top ten constitute 11% to 15% of the sample. What this sample's treatment or condition label stands for: allogeneic hematopoietic cell transplantation with graft depleted of TCRalphabeta T cells and CD19 B cells.

Sequencing was performed on PBMCs, mostly from graft donor cells, taken 360 days after TCRalphabeta/CD19-depleted stem cell transplant. The receptor set was obtained from a boy in the first two years of life who had a stem cell transplant for acute myeloid leukemia, so the T cells may come from the graft donor.

This clonotype was detected only a few times. The CDR3 sequence is CASSQGTKNIQYF. In DNA form, the CDR3 reads TGTGCCAGCAGTCAAGGCACCAAAAACATTCAGTACTTC. The genes are TRBV6-6 and TRBJ2-4; D is unresolved. The CDR3 is 13 residues long. Germline loops: CDR1 MNHNY, CDR2 SVGAGI (reference sequence). V gave up 5 bases and J gave up 2 bases, with 7 bases separating them.

This clonotype was seen at least ten times. The chain combines TRBV18 with TRBJ2-7; D is possibly TRBD2 (5 bases). The CDR3 is made up of 15 amino acids. The V and J ends lost 2 bases and 0 bases respectively, with 11 bases between them. Germline V lookup: CDR1 KGHSH, CDR2 LQKENI. The CDR3 sequence: CASSPSGVDSYEQYV. In nucleotides, the CDR3 is TGTGCCAGCTCACCATCCGGGGTTGACTCCTACGAGCAGTACGTC.

This clonotype was observed at least ten times. V usage is TRBV12-3 or TRBV12-4 and J usage is TRBJ1-6; no clear D gene. V lost 8 bases and J lost 7, with 9 bases in between. The CDR3 runs 12 residues. DNA for the CDR3: TGTGCCAGCGCGAGACAAAATTCACCCCTCCACTTT. Residues: CASARQNSPLHF.

This clonotype has just a few counts. The genes are TRBV15 and TRBJ1-2; D is uncertain. V was cut by 0 bases and J by 13 bases, with 15 bases left in between. Germline V gives CDR1 LNHNV, CDR2 YYDKDF (reference sequence). There are 13 residues in the CDR3. CDR3 in DNA: TGTGCCACCAGCAGAGATTGGGCTAAAGGTCTCACCTTC. Protein product: CATSRDWAKGLTF.

There are many counts of this clonotype. The genes are TRBV7-2 and TRBJ2-5; 7 bases map to TRBD1. Losses at the gene ends were 3 bases for V and 4 bases for J; bases not matched to a gene: 11. Germline-derived CDR1 and CDR2 are SGHTA and FQGNSA. The CDR3 is 16 residues long. DNA of the CDR3: TGTGCCAGCAGCTTCAGTGTGACAGGGTACGGAGAGACCCAGTACTTC. Protein sequence: CASSFSVTGYGETQYF.

This CDR3 reads CASSEMYQETQYF. The DNA of the CDR3 is TGTGCCAGCAGTGAAATGTACCAAGAGACCCAGTACTTC. This chain uses TRBV6-5 with TRBJ2-5; D unresolved. The V end was cut by 5 bases, the J end by 0 bases, with 7 bases between. CDR3 length equals 13 residues. From germline, CDR1 is MNHEY and CDR2 SVGAGI.

The chain has TRBV7-8 and TRBJ2-5; D is unclear. The V and J ends lost 4 bases and 0 bases respectively, with 6 bases between them. Germline assignment: CDR1 SGHVS and CDR2 FQNEAQ. The CDR3 has 13 residues. The CDR3: CASSYKYQETQYF. CDR3 DNA: TGTGCCAGCAGCTACAAGTACCAAGAGACCCAGTACTTC.

This clonotype was seen a handful of times. The chain couples TRBV7-9 to TRBJ2-3; D is possibly TRBD1 (5 bases). CDR1 is SEHNR, CDR2 FQNEAQ, per germline (reference sequence). V was cut by 7 bases and J by 4 bases, with 12 bases left in between. The length of the CDR3 is 13 residues. For the CDR3, the DNA is TGTGCCAGCACCTCCCAGGGCCCAGATACGCAGTATTTT. Protein product: CASTSQGPDTQYF.

The count of this clonotype is one. At one boundary the junction diverges from the germline segment, which might be a read error. The CDR3 coding sequence is TGCTGTGCCGACTCTAGCGGGGGGGCCTCCTCTTACAATGAGCAGTTCTTC. As protein: CCADSSGGASSYNEQFF. This rearrangement joins TRBV20-1 to TRBJ2-1; 12 bases are a match to TRBD2. CDR1 is DFQATT and CDR2 is SNEGSKA in the germline V gene (reference sequence). The CDR3 is 17 residues long.

This chain uses TRBV12-3 or TRBV12-4 with TRBJ1-5, with D uncertain. V was clipped by 2 bases and J by 0 bases, with 5 bases between them. The CDR3 loop spans 14 amino acids. The CDR3 region has the DNA TGTGCCAGCAGTTTAAGTTATAGCAATCAGCCCCAGCATTTT. Translation: CASSLSYSNQPQHF.

The genes are TRBV7-9 and TRBJ2-7; D is unresolved. Germline V lookup: CDR1 SEHNR, CDR2 FQNEAQ (reference sequence). The CDR3 runs to 12 residues. Trimming left V 6 bases short and J 5 bases short, with 11 bases between. Here the CDR3 reads CASRPVENEQYF. The CDR3 coding sequence is TGTGCCAGCAGGCCCGTAGAGAACGAGCAGTACTTC.

The J gene is TRBJ2-5, the V gene TRBV6-5; D unresolved. Deletions cut 2 bases from V and 3 bases from J, with 7 bases between. This CDR3 spans 13 amino acids. Germline V gene data show CDR1 as MNHEY and CDR2 as SVGAGI. The CDR3 protein is CASSYNTEETQYF. The DNA of the CDR3 is TGTGCCAGCAGTTACAACACCGAAGAGACCCAGTACTTC.

This clonotype has only a few counts. V and J are TRBV12-3 or TRBV12-4 and TRBJ1-3, with a weak D call TRBD1 (6 bases). V was clipped by 3 bases and J by 4 bases, with 10 bases between them. The CDR3 has 14 amino acids. The CDR3 DNA follows: TGTGCCAGCAGTTTGCACAGGGAGGGAAACACCATATATTTT. This codes for CASSLHREGNTIYF.

Ten or more counts support this clonotype. The CDR3 loop reads CASSLAGQGEDTQYF. CDR3 DNA sequence: TGTGCCAGCAGTTTAGCGGGACAGGGTGAAGATACGCAGTATTTT. The chain links TRBV28 to TRBJ2-3, with 9 bases identical to TRBD1. Germline CDR1 MDHEN, CDR2 SYDVKM. The V gene end was trimmed by 2 bases and the J gene end by 5 bases; junction bases not matched to a gene: 5. The CDR3 runs to 15 residues.

This clonotype appeared a few times. V is TRBV19 and J is TRBJ2-2; D ambiguous. This CDR3 has 16 amino acids. Germline CDR1 is LNHDA and CDR2 is SQIVND (reference sequence). V was shortened by 10 bases and J by 1 base, with 19 bases between the two germline ends. CDR3 DNA: TGTGCCACCAGGCGGTCTGAAACGCTGAACACCGGGGAGCTGTTTTTT. This translates into CATRRSETLNTGELFF.

Ten or more counts support this clonotype. The genes are TRBV12-3 or TRBV12-4 and TRBJ2-5, with D hard to call. Trimming took 3 bases from V and 5 from J, leaving 13 bases between them. There are 14 residues in the CDR3. In DNA, the CDR3 is TGTGCCAGCAGTTTGGGCAGTTCCAGGGAGACCCAGTACTTC. This codes for CASSLGSSRETQYF.

The rearrangement links TRBV20-1 to TRBJ2-3, with TRBD2 identical over 7 bases. V shed 4 bases and J 2 bases; nucleotides not matched to a gene: 9. Germline-derived CDR1 and CDR2 are DFQATT and SNEGSKA (reference sequence). CDR3 length equals 15 residues. The CDR3 loop is CSATGREHFTDTQYF. CDR3 nucleotide sequence: TGCAGTGCTACCGGGCGGGAGCACTTCACAGATACGCAGTATTTT.

The V gene is TRBV7-9, the J gene TRBJ1-6; unclear D gene. Germline assignment: CDR1 SEHNR and CDR2 FQNEAQ (reference sequence). Trimming removed 1 base from V and 7 bases from J, with 8 bases in between. This CDR3 comprises 14 residues. CDR3 in DNA: TGTGCCAGCAGCTTAGAGGCAGGAAATTCACCCCTCCACTTT. Its translation: CASSLEAGNSPLHF.

The chain uses TRBV9 and TRBJ2-7, with 8 nucleotides matching TRBD1. The CDR3 spans 15 residues. CDR1 and CDR2 from the germline V gene are SGDLS and YYNGEE. The junction had 7 bases not matched to a gene; V was cut back by 2 bases and J by 3 bases. CDR3 loop: CASSVRDRIGYEQYF. CDR3 sequence (DNA): TGTGCCAGCAGCGTTCGGGACAGGATCGGCTACGAGCAGTACTTC. Drawing the rest from reference TRBV9 and TRBJ2-7, the complete variable domain is DSGVTQTPKHLITATGQRVTLRCSPRSGDLSVYWYQQSLDQGLQFLIQYYNGEERAKGNILERFSAQQFPDLHSELNLSSLELGDSALYFCASSVRDRIGYEQYFGPGTRLTVT.

The chain couples TRBV6-5 to TRBJ1-2, with 8 positions matching TRBD1. From germline, CDR1 is MNHEY and CDR2 SVGAGI. V lost 7 bases to trimming and J lost 8 bases; unmatched junction nucleotides: 3. The length of the CDR3 is 11 residues. The CDR3, as DNA: TGTGCCAGCACCGACAGGGGCGGCTACACCTTC. Its protein product is CASTDRGGYTF.

This clonotype has more than one count but fewer than ten. The V call is TRBV25-1, the J call TRBJ2-3, with D perhaps being TRBD1 or TRBD2 (5 bases each). Trimming removed 6 bases from V and 2 bases from J, with 9 bases in between. The germline gives CDR1 MGHDK, CDR2 SYGVNS. The CDR3 is 13 amino acids. The CDR3, as DNA: TGTGCCAGCAGAAGGGACGTCACAGATACGCAGTATTTT. This codes for CASRRDVTDTQYF.

The V gene is TRBV20-1, the J gene TRBJ2-3; 14 bases align to TRBD2. Trimming removed 2 bases from V and 3 bases from J; junction bases left unmatched: 10. Germline V gene data show CDR1 as DFQATT and CDR2 as SNEGSKA (reference sequence). This CDR3 region has 18 residues. CDR3 protein: CSARRYGTSGGSTDTQYF. The CDR3 DNA reads as TGCAGTGCTAGACGATACGGGACTAGCGGGGGATCAACAGATACGCAGTATTTT.

This clonotype has a handful of counts. This chain links TRBV6-2 or TRBV6-3 with TRBJ2-1, with D perhaps TRBD2 (5 bases). This CDR3 is 14 amino acids long. Germline V CDR1 and CDR2: MNHEY, SVGEGT. The ends were cut back, 4 bases at V and 9 bases at J, with 16 bases in the middle. The CDR3 is CASSWVQLEGEQFF. Here the CDR3 DNA reads TGTGCCAGCAGTTGGGTTCAGTTAGAGGGTGAGCAGTTCTTC.

This clonotype has at least ten counts. V and J are TRBV5-6 and TRBJ2-3; D call uncertain. The CDR3 is made up of 11 amino acids. In germline, CDR1 is SGHDT, CDR2 YYEEEE. The germline V and J ends were trimmed by 2 bases and 8 bases, with 6 bases remaining between them. The CDR3 DNA reads TGTGCCAGCAGCTTCGCTGGTACGCAGTATTTT. It codes for CASSFAGTQYF.

This clonotype appeared many times. The chain is built from TRBV12-3 or TRBV12-4 and TRBJ1-4; 7 bases fit TRBD1. This CDR3 has 13 amino acids. With V trimmed by 5 bases and J by 8 bases, 5 bases remained unmatched. CDR3 coding DNA: TGTGCCAGCAGTACGCTACAGGGGGAAAAACTGTTTTTT. This encodes CASSTLQGEKLFF.

The chain's CDR3 is CASSLGSVGRNEQFF. CDR3 coding DNA: TGTGCCAGCAGCTTAGGATCGGTAGGGAGAAATGAGCAGTTCTTC. The chain employs TRBV11-1 and TRBJ2-1, with a possible D match to TRBD2 (5 bases). The CDR3 covers 15 residues. Germline V gene sequence: CDR1 SGHAT, CDR2 FQDESV (reference sequence). The ends were cut back, 1 base at V and 7 bases at J, with 14 bases in the middle.

This clonotype was seen at least ten times. V gene TRBV28 combines with J gene TRBJ2-1; D is tentatively TRBD1 or TRBD2 (6 bases each). This CDR3 spans 16 amino acids. The germline gives CDR1 MDHEN, CDR2 SYDVKM. The V gene lost 7 bases and the J gene lost 2 bases, with 18 bases spanning the gap. CDR3 DNA sequence: TGTGCCAGCACCACCTACAGGGAGGTGACCTACAATGAGCAGTTCTTC. Translation gives CASTTYREVTYNEQFF.

This clonotype was observed a few times. The chain couples TRBV10-3 to TRBJ2-5, with unresolved D. CDR1 and CDR2 (germline): ENHRY, SYGVKD. This CDR3 spans 14 amino acids. Trimming took 8 bases from V and 3 from J, leaving 16 bases between them. The CDR3 reads CAIRSQQLEETQYF. CDR3 DNA: TGTGCCATCCGGAGCCAGCAATTGGAAGAGACCCAGTACTTC.

This clonotype occurred many times. The V and J genes are TRBV20-1 and TRBJ2-3; 11 bases are shared with TRBD2. Germline loops: CDR1 DFQATT, CDR2 SNEGSKA (reference sequence). The length of the CDR3 is 15 residues. V trimming: 0 bases; J trimming: 4 bases; junction bases outside the gene matches: 3. The DNA for the CDR3 is TGCAGTGCTAGAGAGGCTAGCGGGGGGTCAGATACGCAGTATTTT. Amino acid sequence: CSAREASGGSDTQYF.

The J gene is TRBJ1-1, the V gene TRBV28; possible D gene TRBD1, 6 bases. Trimming removed 8 bases at V and 5 bases at J, with 12 bases between. Germline V gene data show CDR1 as MDHEN and CDR2 as SYDVKM. The CDR3 sequence is 12 residues long. CDR3 amino acids: CASEGEGTEAFF. CDR3 nucleotide sequence: TGTGCCAGCGAGGGGGAAGGGACTGAAGCTTTCTTT.